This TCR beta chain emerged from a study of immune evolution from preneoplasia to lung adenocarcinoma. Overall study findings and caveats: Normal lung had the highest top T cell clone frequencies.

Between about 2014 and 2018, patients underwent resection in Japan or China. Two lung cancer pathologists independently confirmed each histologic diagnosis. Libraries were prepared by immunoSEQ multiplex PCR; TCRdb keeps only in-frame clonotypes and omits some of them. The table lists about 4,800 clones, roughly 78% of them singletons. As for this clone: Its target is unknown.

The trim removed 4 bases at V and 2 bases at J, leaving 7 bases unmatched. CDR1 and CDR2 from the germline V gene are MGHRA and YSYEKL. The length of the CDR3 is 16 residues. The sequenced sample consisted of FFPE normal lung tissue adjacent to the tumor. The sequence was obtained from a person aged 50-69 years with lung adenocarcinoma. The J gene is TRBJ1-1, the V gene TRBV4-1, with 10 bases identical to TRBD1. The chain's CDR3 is CASSLRQGAINTEAFF. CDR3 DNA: TGCGCCAGCAGCCTGAGACAGGGGGCGATCAACACTGAAGCTTTCTTT.